Here is one T cell receptor (beta chain) with its context. Likely a read error: the CDR3 ends without its conserved phenylalanine or tryptophan. The V gene end was trimmed by 3 bases and the J gene end by 3 bases; junction bases not matched to a gene: 3. The CDR3 has 14 amino acids. The germline CDR1 and CDR2 sequences are DFQATT and SNEGSKA (reference sequence). These data belong to a study of T cells in Graves' hyperthyroidism and ophthalmopathy. Study-wide context: Peripheral blood was drawn at first diagnosis, prior to all treatment.

Among the patients, aged 18 to 65, hyperthyroidism was newly diagnosed and had lasted under 2 months. For the diagnoses, clinical symptoms, serum thyroxine and TRAb, thyroid ultrasound and orbital computed tomography were used. The investigators amplified TCR beta CDR3 regions from RNA transcripts. The HTBI primer set drove a first-round RT-PCR of the TCR CDR3. MiXCR, applied by TCRdb to the multiplex PCR reads, yields one record per CDR3 protein. Of 85,000 to 110,000 distinct CDR3 sequences in the sample, over 45% were seen once. The source is a man aged 35-49 years with Graves' hyperthyroidism. Sequencing used blood. The chain is built from TRBV20-1 and TRBJ1-5; 9 bases line up with TRBD1. CDR3: CSARGTGNNQPQHC. The CDR3 DNA follows: TGCAGTGCTAGGGGGACAGGGAACAATCAGCCCCAGCATTGT.